The 18 T cell receptor beta chains reported below all come from one sample, sequenced in a study of blood T cell repertoires in COVID-19. Profiled with immunoSEQ multiplex PCR; TCRdb holds only in-frame clones, not every one. The sample records 200,000 to 250,000 clones, 70% to 90% being singletons. The sequenced material came from peripheral blood. All receptors come from a woman between 18 and 30 years old who had recovered from COVID-19.

The chain uses TRBV5-1 and TRBJ2-1; 7 nucleotides agree with TRBD1. Trimming removed 5 bases from V and 4 bases from J; junction bases left unmatched: 6. CDR3 length: 14 amino acids. Germline loops: CDR1 SGHRS, CDR2 YFSETQ. The CDR3 loop reads CASSSRDSYNEQFF. The CDR3 DNA reads TGCGCCAGCAGTTCCCGGGACAGTTACAATGAGCAGTTCTTC.

The rearrangement uses TRBV4-3 and TRBJ2-7; unclear D gene. Germline values: CDR1 LGHNA, CDR2 YSLEER. V lost 1 base and J 0 bases, leaving 7 bases between the germline ends. This CDR3 has 14 amino acids. The CDR3 here is CASSQVLSSYEQYF. CDR3 bases: TGCGCCAGCAGCCAAGTCCTGAGCTCCTACGAGCAGTACTTC.

This chain uses TRBV24-1 with TRBJ2-1; 10 bases match TRBD2. Germline V gives CDR1 KGHDR, CDR2 SFDVKD. V was pared by 9 bases and J by 5 bases, with 6 bases of the junction left unmatched. The CDR3 has 14 residues. The chain's CDR3 is CATSSGRVDNEQFF. The CDR3 nucleotides are TGTGCCACCTCCAGCGGGAGGGTTGACAATGAGCAGTTCTTC.

V gene TRBV30 combines with J gene TRBJ2-1; 7 bases are a match to TRBD2. Germline values: CDR1 GTSNPN, CDR2 SVGIG (reference sequence). V shed 5 bases and J 6 bases; nucleotides not matched to a gene: 13. CDR3 length equals 15 residues. CDR3 region: CAWAAPGSGRNEQFF. Here the CDR3 DNA reads TGTGCCTGGGCCGCGCCGGGTAGCGGGCGCAATGAGCAGTTCTTC.

This chain joins TRBV7-9 and TRBJ1-2; maybe TRBD1 (5 bases). V was trimmed by 5 bases and J by 3 bases, leaving 13 bases between them. The CDR3 is made up of 14 amino acids. Germline V CDR1 and CDR2: SEHNR, FQNEAQ (reference sequence). The CDR3 DNA sequence: TGTGCCAGCAGCCACAACAGGCGTTACTATGGCTACACCTTC. Translated: CASSHNRRYYGYTF.

The V and J genes are TRBV3-1 (or the pseudogene TRBV3-2) and TRBJ1-2; TRBD1 aligns across 9 bases. The CDR3 runs to 15 residues. V dropped 1 base and J dropped 5; count of bases not matched to a gene: 5. Germline V gene sequence: CDR1 LGHDT, CDR2 YNNKEL (reference sequence). The CDR3: CASSQGLGQGYGYTF. The CDR3 bases are TGTGCCAGCAGCCAAGGTTTAGGACAGGGGTATGGCTACACCTTC.

The chain recombines TRBV7-2 with TRBJ2-5; perhaps TRBD2 as D (5 bases). This CDR3 is 15 amino acids long. The germline V and J ends were trimmed by 4 bases and 7 bases, with 19 bases remaining between them. Looked up from germline, CDR1 is SGHTA and CDR2 is FQGNSA. CDR3 in amino acids: CASSSPARDWGTQYF. The CDR3 DNA reads TGTGCCAGCAGCTCCCCGGCCCGGGATTGGGGGACCCAGTACTTC.

The chain combines TRBV29-1 with TRBJ2-7, with 9 bases aligning to TRBD1. V trimming: 6 bases; J trimming: 8 bases; junction bases outside the gene matches: 5. This CDR3 comprises 11 residues. Germline CDR1 SQVTM, CDR2 ANQGSEA. The DNA for the CDR3 is TGCAGCGTAGTACAGGGGGCAAAGCAGTACTTC. Its translation: CSVVQGAKQYF.

The rearrangement links TRBV29-1 to TRBJ2-7; tentative D call: TRBD2 (6 bases). The CDR3 loop spans 13 amino acids. With 3 bases removed from V and 4 bases from J, the gap between germline ends came to 13 bases. CDR1 is SQVTM and CDR2 is ANQGSEA in the germline V gene. The CDR3 nucleotides read TGCAGCGTTGACGGTAGCGGAAATTACGAGCAGTACTTC. Its protein is CSVDGSGNYEQYF.

This clone showed up just once. The V gene is TRBV6-6, the J gene TRBJ1-5; TRBD1 is a possible D gene (5 bases). The ends were cut back, 7 bases at V and 2 bases at J, with 18 bases in the middle. The germline V gene encodes CDR1 MNHNY and CDR2 SVGAGI (reference sequence). The CDR3 totals 16 residues. The CDR3 DNA sequence: TGTGCCAGCAACGGCATGGGGCAGGGCCGCAATCAGCCCCAGCATTTT. Translation gives CASNGMGQGRNQPQHF.

The chain is built from TRBV3-1 (or the pseudogene TRBV3-2) and TRBJ1-5; possible D gene TRBD1, 6 bases. CDR3 length equals 21 residues. Germline V gene data show CDR1 as LGHDT and CDR2 as YNNKEL (reference sequence). Trimming pared 1 base from V and 2 bases from J, leaving 27 bases between. The CDR3 DNA sequence: TGTGCCAGCAGCCAAGTCGGGCAGGGGCGATACCTAAGAGGCGGCAATCAGCCCCAGCATTTT. This gives the protein CASSQVGQGRYLRGGNQPQHF.

The rearrangement links TRBV14 to TRBJ2-7, with D perhaps TRBD2 (6 bases). CDR1 is SGHDN, CDR2 FVKESK, per germline. V lost 0 bases and J 0 bases, leaving 6 bases between the germline ends. CDR3 size: 14 residues. CDR3 bases: TGTGCCAGCAGCCAAGACGGGGGCTCCTACGAGCAGTACTTC. Its translation is CASSQDGGSYEQYF.

The chain employs TRBV6-1 and TRBJ1-4; 7 nucleotides agree with TRBD1. CDR1 is MNHNS and CDR2 is SASEGT in the germline V gene. The CDR3 extends over 16 amino acids. Trimming cost V 1 base and J 8 bases; bases outside gene matches: 10. The CDR3 coding sequence is TGTGCCAGCAGTGAAGGGTGGGGGACAGTATCCGAAAAACTGTTTTTT. Residues: CASSEGWGTVSEKLFF.

The CDR3 DNA reads TGCAGCGTTGATCAGAGCGGATCTAGCACAGATACGCAGTATTTT. Translation: CSVDQSGSSTDTQYF. The V gene is TRBV29-1, the J gene TRBJ2-3, with D perhaps matching TRBD2 (5 bases). V was shortened by 3 bases and J by 0 bases, with 13 bases between the two germline ends. The V gene's germline CDR1 is SQVTM and CDR2 ANQGSEA. The CDR3 length is 15 residues.

The chain recombines TRBV28 with TRBJ1-1; weak D call: TRBD1 (6 bases). Germline assignment: CDR1 MDHEN and CDR2 SYDVKM. This CDR3 is built from 15 residues. Trimming removed 10 bases at V and 0 bases at J, with 18 bases between. The CDR3 bases are TGTGCCACCACTTCGGGGGGCGCTTTGAACACTGAAGCTTTCTTT. Amino acids: CATTSGGALNTEAFF.

This clone has a handful of counts. V gene TRBV7-2 combines with J gene TRBJ1-6; D remains ambiguous. This CDR3 region has 14 residues. Germline-derived CDR1 and CDR2 are SGHTA and FQGNSA. Trimming shortened V by 1 base and J by 5 bases, and 6 bases separated the two germline ends. CDR3 nucleotides: TGTGCCAGCAGCTTAGGTCCCGATAATTCACCCCTCCACTTT. Encoded protein: CASSLGPDNSPLHF.

This clone occurred once. V gene TRBV28 combines with J gene TRBJ1-1; perhaps TRBD1 as D (6 bases). Deletions cut 5 bases from V and 9 bases from J, with 28 bases between. Per germline, CDR1 MDHEN and CDR2 SYDVKM. The CDR3 extends over 17 amino acids. CDR3: CASSPRADSLLGVKAFF. Written as DNA, the CDR3 is TGTGCCAGCAGTCCCCGGGCGGACAGCCTACTAGGTGTGAAAGCTTTCTTT. The variable domain in full, completed from reference TRBV28 and TRBJ1-1, reads DVKVTQSSRYLVKRTGEKVFLECVQDMDHENMFWYRQDPGLGLRLIYFSYDVKMKEKGDIPEGYSVSREKKERFSLILESASTNQTSMYLCASSPRADSLLGVKAFFGQGTRLTVV.

This chain joins TRBV4-3 and TRBJ1-4; 7 bases match TRBD1. With V trimmed by 0 bases and J by 5 bases, 3 bases remained unmatched. Germline CDR1 is LGHNA and CDR2 is YSLEER. The length of the CDR3 is 15 residues. CDR3 nucleotides: TGCGCCAGCAGCCAAGAGCCGGGACAGAATGAAAAACTGTTTTTT. Its protein product is CASSQEPGQNEKLFF.